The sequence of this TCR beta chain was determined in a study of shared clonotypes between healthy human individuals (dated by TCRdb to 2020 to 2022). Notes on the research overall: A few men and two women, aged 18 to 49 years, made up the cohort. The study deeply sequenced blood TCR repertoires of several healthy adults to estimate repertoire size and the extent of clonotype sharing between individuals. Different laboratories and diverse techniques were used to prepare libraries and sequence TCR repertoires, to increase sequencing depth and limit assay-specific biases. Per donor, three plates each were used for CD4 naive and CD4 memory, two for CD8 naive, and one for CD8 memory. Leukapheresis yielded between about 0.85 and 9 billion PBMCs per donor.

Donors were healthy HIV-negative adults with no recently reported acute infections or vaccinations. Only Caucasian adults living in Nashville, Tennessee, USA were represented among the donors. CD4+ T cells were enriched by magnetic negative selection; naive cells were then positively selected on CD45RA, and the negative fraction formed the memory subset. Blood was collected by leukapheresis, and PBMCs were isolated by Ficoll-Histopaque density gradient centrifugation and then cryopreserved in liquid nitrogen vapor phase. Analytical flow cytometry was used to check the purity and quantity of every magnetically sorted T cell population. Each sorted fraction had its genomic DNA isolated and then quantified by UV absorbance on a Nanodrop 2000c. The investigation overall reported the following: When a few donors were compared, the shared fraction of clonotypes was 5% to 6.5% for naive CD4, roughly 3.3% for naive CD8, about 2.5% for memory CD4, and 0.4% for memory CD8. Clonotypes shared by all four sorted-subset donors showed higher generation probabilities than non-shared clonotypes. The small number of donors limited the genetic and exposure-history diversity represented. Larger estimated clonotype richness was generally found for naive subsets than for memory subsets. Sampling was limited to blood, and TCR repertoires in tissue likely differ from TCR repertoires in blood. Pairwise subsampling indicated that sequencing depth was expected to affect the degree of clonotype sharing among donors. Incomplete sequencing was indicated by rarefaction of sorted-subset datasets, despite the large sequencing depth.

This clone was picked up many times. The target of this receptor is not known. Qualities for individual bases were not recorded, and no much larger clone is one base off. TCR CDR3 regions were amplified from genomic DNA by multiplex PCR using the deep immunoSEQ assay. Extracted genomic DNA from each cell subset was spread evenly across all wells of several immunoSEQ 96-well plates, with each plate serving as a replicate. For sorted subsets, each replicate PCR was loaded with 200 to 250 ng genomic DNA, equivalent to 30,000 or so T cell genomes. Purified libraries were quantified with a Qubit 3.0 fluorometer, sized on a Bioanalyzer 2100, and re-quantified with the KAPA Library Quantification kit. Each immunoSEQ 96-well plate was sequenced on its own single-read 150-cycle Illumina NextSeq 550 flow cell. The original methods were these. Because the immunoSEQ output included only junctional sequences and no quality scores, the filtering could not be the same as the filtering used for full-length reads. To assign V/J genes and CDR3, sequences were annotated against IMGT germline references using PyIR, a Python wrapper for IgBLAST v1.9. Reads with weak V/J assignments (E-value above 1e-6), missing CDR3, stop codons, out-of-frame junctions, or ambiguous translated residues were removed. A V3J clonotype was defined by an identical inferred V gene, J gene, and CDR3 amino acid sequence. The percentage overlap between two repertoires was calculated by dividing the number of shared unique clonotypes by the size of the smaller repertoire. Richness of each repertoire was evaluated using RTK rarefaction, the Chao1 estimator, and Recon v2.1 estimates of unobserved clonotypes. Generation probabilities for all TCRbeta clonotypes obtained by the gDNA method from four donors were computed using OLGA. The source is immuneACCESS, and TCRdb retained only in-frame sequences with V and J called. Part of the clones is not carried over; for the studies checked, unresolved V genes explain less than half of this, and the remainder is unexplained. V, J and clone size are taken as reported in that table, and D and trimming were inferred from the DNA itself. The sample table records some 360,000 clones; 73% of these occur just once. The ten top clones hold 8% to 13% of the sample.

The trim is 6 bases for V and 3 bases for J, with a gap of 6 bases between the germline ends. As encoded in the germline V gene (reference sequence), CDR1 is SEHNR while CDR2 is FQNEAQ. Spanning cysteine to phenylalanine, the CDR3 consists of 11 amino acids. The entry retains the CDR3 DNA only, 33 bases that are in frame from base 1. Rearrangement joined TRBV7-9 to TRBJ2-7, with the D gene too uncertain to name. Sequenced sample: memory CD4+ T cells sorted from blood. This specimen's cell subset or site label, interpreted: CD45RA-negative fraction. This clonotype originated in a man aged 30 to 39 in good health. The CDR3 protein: CASSSYYEQYF. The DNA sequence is TGTGCCAGCAGTAGTTACTACGAGCAGTACTTC.